This section outlines one T cell receptor beta chain sequence together with its context. The antigen remains unidentified. The data stem from a study of T cell responses to AZD1222 COVID-19 vaccine. The CDR3 contains 16 residues. Germline-derived CDR1 and CDR2 are SEHNR and FQNEAQ (reference sequence). J lost 6 bases, V lost 5 bases, and 11 bases had no gene match. Study findings and constraints: The study identified only five or six AZD1222 recipients as seropositive at baseline. Increased Spike-specific TCR breadth and depth were observed after two AZD1222 doses. Spike-wide coverage was observed for vaccine-associated CD4 TCRs, with dominant responses at 160-218 and 743-854. Repertoires in all cases were sampled only once the peak T cell response had passed.

Sequenced by immunoSEQ multiplex PCR; TCRdb stores in-frame clones only, minus some. Among 100,000 to 150,000 clones, about 90% were seen once, and the ten largest hold under 1.2%. The specimen comprised peripheral blood, sampled on day 0 of AZD1222 vaccination. V usage is TRBV7-9 and J usage is TRBJ2-1; 9 bases line up with TRBD2. The clonotype comes from an adult in good health. The CDR3 region is CASSPRGLAGINEQFF. The CDR3 DNA sequence: TGTGCCAGCAGCCCTAGGGGGCTAGCGGGAATCAATGAGCAGTTCTTC.